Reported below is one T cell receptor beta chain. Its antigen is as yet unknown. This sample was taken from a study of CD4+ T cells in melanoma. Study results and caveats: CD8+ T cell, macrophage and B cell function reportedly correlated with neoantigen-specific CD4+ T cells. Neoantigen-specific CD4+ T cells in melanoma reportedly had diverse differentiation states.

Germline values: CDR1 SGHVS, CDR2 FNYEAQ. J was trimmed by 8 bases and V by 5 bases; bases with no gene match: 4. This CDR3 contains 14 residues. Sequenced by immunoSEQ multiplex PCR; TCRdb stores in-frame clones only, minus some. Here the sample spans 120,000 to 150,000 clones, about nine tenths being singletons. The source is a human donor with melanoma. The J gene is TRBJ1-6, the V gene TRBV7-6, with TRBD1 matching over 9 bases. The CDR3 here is CASSMGQGYSPLHF. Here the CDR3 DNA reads TGTGCCAGCAGCATGGGACAGGGATATTCACCCCTCCACTTT.